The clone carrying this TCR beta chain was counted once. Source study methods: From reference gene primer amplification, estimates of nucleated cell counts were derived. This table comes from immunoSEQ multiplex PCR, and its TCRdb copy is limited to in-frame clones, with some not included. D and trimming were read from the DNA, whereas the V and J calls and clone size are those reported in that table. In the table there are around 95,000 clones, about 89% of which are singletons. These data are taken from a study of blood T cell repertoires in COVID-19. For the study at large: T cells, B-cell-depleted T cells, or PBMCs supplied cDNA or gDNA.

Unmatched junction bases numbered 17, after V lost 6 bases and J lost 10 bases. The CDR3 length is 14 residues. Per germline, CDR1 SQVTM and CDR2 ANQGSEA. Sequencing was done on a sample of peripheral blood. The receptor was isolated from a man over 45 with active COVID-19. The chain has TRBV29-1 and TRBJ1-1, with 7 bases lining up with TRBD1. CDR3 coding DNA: TGCAGCGTCACGGGACAGTCACCAAGGTTAGGAGCTTTCTTT. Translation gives CSVTGQSPRLGAFF.